This is a list of T cell receptor beta chains from one sample in a study of vaccination and CD4 T cells after COVID-19. TCRdb independently ran MiXCR on the PCR reads; one entry per CDR3 protein. The repertoire has 13,000 to 15,000 distinct CDR3 sequences, roughly 52% of them found once; the top ten carry roughly 7.6%. The antigens of these receptors remain unknown. The material sequenced was CD4+ T cells from blood, cultured in vitro. These receptors all come from a human donor who had recovered from COVID-19. Each CDR3 is given with its conserved first and last residue. The D gene is left open where the match is weak. Not every row has a clone size; where given, it reads once, few, many or a size class.

V: TRBV7-3
D: TRBD2
size: -
J: TRBJ2-1
DNA: TGTGCCAGCAGCTTAGCTAGCGGGGACAATGAGCAGTTCTTC
CDR3: CASSLASGDNEQFF

V: TRBV10-1
D: TRBD2
size: -
J: TRBJ2-3
DNA: TGCGCCAGCAGCGAGCCCGGACTAGCGGGAGGCCCAGATACGCAGTATTTT
CDR3: CASSEPGLAGGPDTQYF

V: TRBV4-2
D: -
size: -
J: TRBJ1-2
DNA: TGTGCCAGCAGCCAAGATCCGGATAGGAACTATGGCTACACCTTC
CDR3: CASSQDPDRNYGYTF

V: TRBV6-1
D: TRBD2
size: -
J: TRBJ2-7
DNA: TGTGCCAGCAGTAATAGCGGGAACTCCTACGAGCAGTACTTC
CDR3: CASSNSGNSYEQYF

V: TRBV20-1
D: TRBD1
size: medium-sized
J: TRBJ1-5
DNA: TGCAGTGCAAACAGGGGCGGCAATCAGCCCCAGCATTTT
CDR3: CSANRGGNQPQHF

V: TRBV6-1
D: -
size: once
J: TRBJ2-3
DNA: TGTGCCAGCAGAGGAGATACGCAGTATTTT
CDR3: CASRGDTQYF

V: TRBV29-1
D: TRBD1
size: -
J: TRBJ1-1
DNA: TGCAGCGCCCGCATAATCCTCACAGGGGGGAACACTGAAGCTTTCTTT
CDR3: CSARIILTGGNTEAFF

V: TRBV24-1
D: -
size: -
J: TRBJ1-5
DNA: TGTGCCGCTAAGCGCATGGGTAGCAATCAGCCCCAGCATTTT
CDR3: CAAKRMGSNQPQHF

V: TRBV29-1
D: TRBD1
size: -
J: TRBJ2-3
DNA: TGCAGCGTTGGGTTGAGGGGGCTGTATACGCAGTATTTT
CDR3: CSVGLRGLYTQYF

V: TRBV30
D: -
size: -
J: TRBJ2-1
DNA: TGTGCCTGGAACCGGATGTTAGGGAATGAGCAGTTCTTC
CDR3: CAWNRMLGNEQFF

V: TRBV28
D: TRBD1
size: -
J: TRBJ2-3
DNA: TGTGCCAGCAGTCCCGGCGGGACAGGGGGGACAGATACGCAGTATTTT
CDR3: CASSPGGTGGTDTQYF

V: TRBV7-9
D: TRBD1
size: -
J: TRBJ2-5
DNA: TGTGCCAGCAGCCTGTGGACAGGGCAAGAGACCCAGTACTTC
CDR3: CASSLWTGQETQYF

V: TRBV15
D: -
size: few
J: TRBJ1-5
DNA: TGTGCCACCAGCAGAGACCCAGGGGCGAGCAATCAGCCCCAGCATTTT
CDR3: CATSRDPGASNQPQHF

V: TRBV10-2
D: -
size: few
J: TRBJ1-5
DNA: TGCGCCAGCAGTGAGTTAGACAGGACAACTATCCAGCATTTT
CDR3: CASSELDRTTIQHF

V: TRBV20-1
D: TRBD1
size: medium-sized
J: TRBJ2-1
DNA: TGCAGTGCTCCACCCTTGGACAGGTACTACAATGAGCAGTTCTTC
CDR3: CSAPPLDRYYNEQFF

V: TRBV6-1
D: -
size: -
J: TRBJ1-5
DNA: TGTGCCAGCAGTGAAGTAGCAGGGGTGAGCAATCAGCCCCAGCATTTT
CDR3: CASSEVAGVSNQPQHF

V: TRBV27
D: -
size: -
J: TRBJ1-2
DNA: TGTGCCAGCAGTCCCGGACGGGAGTTCTATGGCTACACCTTC
CDR3: CASSPGREFYGYTF

V: TRBV15
D: -
size: -
J: TRBJ2-3
DNA: TGTGCCACCAGCAAGACCTCGGGGTTCACAGATACGCAGTATTTT
CDR3: CATSKTSGFTDTQYF

V: TRBV15
D: -
size: -
J: TRBJ1-5
DNA: TGTGCCACCAGCAGAGATCAAAGGGGGAGTGGTACCCAGCATTTT
CDR3: CATSRDQRGSGTQHF

V: TRBV18
D: TRBD1
size: -
J: TRBJ1-2
DNA: TGTGCCAGCTCTCGAAACAGGGGCGACTCTGCTGGCTACACCTTC
CDR3: CASSRNRGDSAGYTF

V: TRBV12-3/TRBV12-4
D: -
size: -
J: TRBJ2-5
DNA: TGTGCCAGCAGCCCGACTAGTCGAGAGACCCAGTACTTC
CDR3: CASSPTSRETQYF

V: TRBV20-1
D: TRBD2
size: once
J: TRBJ2-5
DNA: TGCAGTGCTAGCGCCACTAGCGGGAGTAGCGAGACCCAGTACTTC
CDR3: CSASATSGSSETQYF

V: TRBV11-3
D: TRBD2
size: -
J: TRBJ2-3
DNA: TGTGCCAGCAGCTTAGATGATAGCGGGAGGGCCACCACAGATACGCAGTATTTT
CDR3: CASSLDDSGRATTDTQYF

V: TRBV20-1
D: -
size: -
J: TRBJ2-7
DNA: TGCAGTGCAACCCCTCAGGGCCACGAGCAGTACTTC
CDR3: CSATPQGHEQYF

V: TRBV20-1
D: -
size: -
J: TRBJ1-3
DNA: TGCAGTGCTCGTAGACCCCAGGGCCGTCGACCTTTCTCTGGAAACACCATATATTTT
CDR3: CSARRPQGRRPFSGNTIYF

V: TRBV2
D: -
size: -
J: TRBJ1-1
DNA: TGTGCCAGCAGTGCGAATGGTGACACTGAAGCTTTCTTT
CDR3: CASSANGDTEAFF

V: TRBV11-2
D: -
size: -
J: TRBJ2-5
DNA: TGTGCCAGCAGCTTATGGAGTAGGGAGACCCAGTACTTC
CDR3: CASSLWSRETQYF

V: TRBV27
D: TRBD1
size: -
J: TRBJ2-7
DNA: TGTGCCAGCAGTTTGGTACAGGGGGCCCTCTACGAGCAGTACTTC
CDR3: CASSLVQGALYEQYF